Sequencing of this T cell receptor (beta chain) was carried out in a study of T cells in Graves' hyperthyroidism and ophthalmopathy. The CDR3 contains 15 residues. V was clipped by 4 bases and J by 5 bases; unmatched bases: 10. Germline-derived CDR1 and CDR2 are MNHNS and SASEGT. In this sample, this clonotype turned up many times. The CDR3 regions of TCR beta were amplified from RNA transcripts. TCR CDR3 regions were first amplified by RT-PCR with HTBI primers. TCRdb called the multiplex PCR reads again in MiXCR, with one record for every CDR3 protein. There are 350,000 to 400,000 distinct CDR3 sequences in the sample; 19% occur only once, and around 3.6% lies in the top ten. Fresh peripheral blood, 10 ml, was the source of the PBMCs.

The sequence was collected from a woman in her late teens or twenties with Graves' hyperthyroidism. V usage is TRBV6-1 and J usage is TRBJ2-7, with 8 bases aligning to TRBD1. Sequences were obtained from blood. The CDR3 coding sequence is TGTGCCAGCAGTGCGCCGGACAGGGAGGTCAACGAGCAGTACTTC. The encoded protein is CASSAPDREVNEQYF.